Included here is one TCR beta chain sequence, with context. Its matching antigen is unknown. The method was immunoSEQ multiplex PCR; TCRdb's version includes in-frame clones alone and lacks a portion of them. This sample yields about 70,000 clones, of which 65% to 85% are seen a single time; approximately 1% belongs to the top ten. The sample belongs to a study of OX40 agonist ivuxolimab in advanced cancers. CDR1 and CDR2 (germline): MNHEY, SVGAGI. V was trimmed by 7 bases and J by 1 base, leaving 5 bases between them. This CDR3 is built from 11 residues. General observations from the study: In the 0.1 to 3.0 mg/kg range, CD4+ and CD8+ blood T cells had expanded clonally by week 6.

This TCR derives from an adult with an advanced solid tumor such as melanoma, head and neck, liver or kidney cancer. The V and J genes are TRBV6-5 and TRBJ2-7; D is unclear. Specimen: CD4+ or CD8+ T cells sorted from blood, collected in a trial of the OX40 agonist ivuxolimab. The CDR3 coding sequence is TGTGCCAGCACCAAATCCTACGAGCAGTACTTC. Its protein is CASTKSYEQYF.